This TCR beta chain was profiled in a study of cytomegalovirus exposure and HLA in healthy donors. Findings and limits, study-wide: Many donors shared some public TCRs, even though most TCR sequences were rare. The listing of some 170 TCR beta chains classed them as cytomegalovirus-associated. Among the CMV-associated chains, three were confirmed in vitro as specific for CMV antigens.

The CDR3 runs 14 residues. Per germline, CDR1 MGHDK and CDR2 SYGVNS. V was trimmed by 3 bases and J by 3 bases, leaving 12 bases between them. As to this clone: Its antigen is still unknown.

Using immunoSEQ multiplex PCR, the repertoire was profiled, and TCRdb retains in-frame clones only, with some absent. There are some 170,000 clones in the sample; approximately 80% occur only once, and about 2.3% lies in the top ten. The validation cohort, a group of 90 to 150 subjects, included the donors and was separate from the approximately 660-subject first cohort. The sequence was obtained from a man under 40 in good health and CMV-seropositive. Sequencing was done on a sample of PBMCs. The chain is built from TRBV25-1 and TRBJ2-7, with D perhaps matching TRBD1 (6 bases). The chain's CDR3 is CASSDRGPFYEQYF. The CDR3 coding sequence is TGTGCCAGCAGTGACAGGGGACCCTTCTACGAGCAGTACTTC.